This T cell receptor (beta chain) comes out of a study of T-cell reconstitution after alpha-beta-depleted transplantation in children (dated by TCRdb to about 2016). Regarding the research as a whole: Using TCR repertoire profiling, the study quantitatively followed how T-cell immune reconstitution unfolded in children after TCRalphabeta/CD19-depleted allogeneic hematopoietic cell transplantation. Overall results and qualifications from the work: In some patients, the high TCRbeta diversity seen at day 60 was put down to recipient T cells and intrathymic progenitors that had survived conditioning. Over the following months the frequencies of hyperexpanded clones went down, and after one year T-cell counts and TCRbeta diversity were mostly credited to newly produced T cells. The apparently early recovery of alphabetaT-cell counts about two months after transplant reportedly depended on only several hundred rapidly expanded clones that came from non-depleted graft cells.

Libraries were made using PCR. Reads for this sample came from an Illumina HiSeq 2500. TCR libraries were prepared with molecular barcoding, using unique molecular identifiers to normalize TCRbeta repertoire quantification. TCRdb trimmed public reads at Q25 via fastp, called clones via MiXCR and kept in-frame beta chains. For every CDR3 protein sequence, its rows merge into one entry that carries the most common genes and DNA. Present in this sample are about 240,000 distinct CDR3 sequences, roughly 25% of which were seen just once. The biggest ten clones account for about 2.6% of the sample. This clonotype was observed a handful of times. It has no known antigen specificity. There are no base qualities to consult, and no much larger clone falls within one base. For this chain, trimming is 2 bases at the V end and 4 bases at the J end, and the number of junction bases without a gene match is 10. The cysteine opens and the phenylalanine closes a CDR3 of 17 amino acids. Only the CDR3 region is kept as DNA, spanning 51 bases read in frame from base 1. From the germline V gene, CDR1 is WSHSY and CDR2 is SAAADI.

This sample's treatment or condition label indicates: allogeneic hematopoietic cell transplantation with graft depleted of TCRalphabeta T cells and CD19 B cells. The transplant recipients were children given TCRalphabeta/CD19-depleted allogeneic hematopoietic cell grafts. The specimen comprised PBMCs, sampled before TCRalphabeta/CD19-depleted stem cell transplant. The chain couples TRBV10-2 to TRBJ2-3; 9 nucleotides in the junction match TRBD2. The sequence was obtained from a girl aged 2-10 years with Fanconi anemia, due to receive a stem cell transplant. CDR3 reads: CASSERLAGWKADTQYF. In nucleotide form, the sequence is TGCGCCAGCAGTGAGAGGCTAGCGGGGTGGAAGGCAGATACGCAGTATTTT.